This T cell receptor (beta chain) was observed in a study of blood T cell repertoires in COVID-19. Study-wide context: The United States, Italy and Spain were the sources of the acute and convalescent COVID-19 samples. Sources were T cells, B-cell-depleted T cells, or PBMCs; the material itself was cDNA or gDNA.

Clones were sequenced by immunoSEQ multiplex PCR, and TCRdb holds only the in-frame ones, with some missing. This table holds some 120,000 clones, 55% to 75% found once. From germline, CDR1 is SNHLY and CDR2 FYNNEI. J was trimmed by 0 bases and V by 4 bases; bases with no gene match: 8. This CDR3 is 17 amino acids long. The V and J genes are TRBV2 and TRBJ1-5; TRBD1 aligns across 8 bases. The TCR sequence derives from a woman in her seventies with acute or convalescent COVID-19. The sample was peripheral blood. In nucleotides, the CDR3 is TGTGCCAGCAGTGGACAGGGGACCGCTTATAGCAATCAGCCCCAGCATTTT. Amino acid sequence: CASSGQGTAYSNQPQHF.